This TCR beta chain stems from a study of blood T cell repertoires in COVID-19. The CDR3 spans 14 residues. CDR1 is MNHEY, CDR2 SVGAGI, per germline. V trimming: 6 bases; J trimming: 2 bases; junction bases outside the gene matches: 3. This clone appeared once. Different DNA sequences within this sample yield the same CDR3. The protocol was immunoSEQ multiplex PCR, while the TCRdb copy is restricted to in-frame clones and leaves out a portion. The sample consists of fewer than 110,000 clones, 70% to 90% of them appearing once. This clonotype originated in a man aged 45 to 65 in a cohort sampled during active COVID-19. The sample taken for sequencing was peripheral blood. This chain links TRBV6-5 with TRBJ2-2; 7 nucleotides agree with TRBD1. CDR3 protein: CASSRDRNTGELFF. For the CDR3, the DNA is TGTGCCAGCAGCAGGGACAGAAACACCGGGGAGCTGTTTTTT.